Given below is one T cell receptor (beta chain) in context. No antigen is known for it. It has no much larger one-base neighbor in the sample; base qualities were not kept. The study tested focal radiation therapy combined with CTLA-4 blockade (ipilimumab) in patients with chemo-refractory metastatic non-small-cell lung cancer. These data originate in a study of radiotherapy plus CTLA-4 blockade in lung cancer (dated by TCRdb to the late 2010s). Background on the whole study: Among enrolled patients, 15% to 20% had an objective response and approximately 30% reached disease control.

Receptor libraries were prepared by the immunoSEQ multiplex PCR assay. Not all clones reach the TCRdb copy of this immuneACCESS table, which keeps in-frame sequences only. Checked studies attribute under half of the gap to unresolved V genes and leave the rest unexplained. In this sample the table shows more than 25,000 clones, 70% to 80% of which occur a single time. The ten largest make up under 8% of the sample. The full study reports these points: Early dynamic changes in blood T cell clones, together with increased serum interferon-beta after radiation, were reported as the strongest predictors of response. After treatment with radiotherapy and ipilimumab, TCR clones that originated in tumors expanded in peripheral blood.

The TCR sequence derives from a human donor with non-small cell lung cancer who had stable disease on radiotherapy plus ipilimumab. The sample in question was peripheral blood, obtained from a patient treated with radiotherapy plus ipilimumab.

The CDR3 has the sequence CASSLATGMTNEKLFF. The nucleotides are TGTGCCAGCAGCTTAGCGACAGGCATGACTAATGAAAAACTGTTTTTT. Rearrangement joined TRBV7-9 to TRBJ1-4; TRBD1 is a possible D gene, resting on 6 matching bases. In the germline V gene (reference sequence), CDR1 corresponds to SEHNR and CDR2 to FQNEAQ. The V end loses 0 bases and the J end loses 2 bases, and a stretch of 10 bases separates them. There are 16 amino acids in the CDR3, from cysteine to phenylalanine inclusive. Left in the record is the CDR3 DNA by itself, 48 bases read in frame from the first base.